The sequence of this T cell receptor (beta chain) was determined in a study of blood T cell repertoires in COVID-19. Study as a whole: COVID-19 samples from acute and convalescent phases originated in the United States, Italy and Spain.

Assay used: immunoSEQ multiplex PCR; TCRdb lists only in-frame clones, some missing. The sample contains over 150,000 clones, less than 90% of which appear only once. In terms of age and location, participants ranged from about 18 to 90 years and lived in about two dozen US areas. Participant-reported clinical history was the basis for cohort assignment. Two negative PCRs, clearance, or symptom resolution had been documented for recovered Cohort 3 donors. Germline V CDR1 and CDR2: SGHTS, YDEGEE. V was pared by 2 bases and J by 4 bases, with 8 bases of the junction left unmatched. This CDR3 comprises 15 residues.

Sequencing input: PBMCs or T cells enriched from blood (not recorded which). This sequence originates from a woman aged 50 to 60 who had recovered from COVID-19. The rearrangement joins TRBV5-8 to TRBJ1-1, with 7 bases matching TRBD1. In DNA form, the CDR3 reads TGTGCCAGCAGCTTCAGGGGGAGCGCGTCCACTGAAGCTTTCTTT. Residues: CASSFRGSASTEAFF.